This T cell receptor (beta chain) originates from a study of blood T cells in healthy people across ages (dated by TCRdb to between 2015 and 2017). Regarding the complete study: Template switching captured roughly one uniquely barcoded TCR beta cDNA molecule per two T cells in model experiments. Age-related changes in TCR beta repertoire diversity were measured in the study by deep sequencing normalized with unique cDNA molecular identifiers. The donors were split into four age groups: young (average about 16 years), middle-aged (over 35), aged (over 55) and long-lived (roughly 88). To avoid experimental bias, donors of different ages were spread randomly across the sequencing lanes. For two donors (one aged 18 to 30 and one aged 80 or older), the study analyzed two additional independent replicas of 1 million unique cDNA reads from the same blood draw. Study-level results and caveats: Estimates of total diversity based on one million sequenced T cells were considered lower bounds and underestimates. The CMV infection status of donors was not known, potentially confounding age-related changes in expanded clonotypes. A strong correlation was found between observed TCR beta diversity and the percentage of naive T cells measured by flow cytometry. Compared with the aged group, the long-lived group had more naive CD4+ T cells, fewer expanded clones and increased TCR diversity, suggesting age selection. Bulk unsorted PBMC profiling prevented conclusive comparison of naive and antigen-experienced compartments. Observed TCR beta diversity per million T cells fell roughly linearly with age, and a significant reduction was already apparent by age around 40.

Donors were 35 to 40 systemically healthy Caucasian individuals from Russia aged 6 to 90 years. Approximately 9.3 milliliters of peripheral blood were collected from each donor into EDTA-treated Vacutainer tubes. Ficoll-Paque density-gradient centrifugation was used to isolate PBMCs, with at least 6 million per sample. Trizol reagent was used to extract total RNA from the PBMCs, yielding at least 6 micrograms per sample. For every donor, an aliquot of PBMCs went through flow cytometry to measure the percentages of naive CD45RAhigh/CD27high T cells. The CDR3 covers 18 residues, taking in both the cysteine and the phenylalanine. Left in the record is the CDR3 DNA by itself, 54 bases read in frame from the first base. The CDR1 and CDR2 encoded by the germline V gene are LGHNA and YSLEER. The V end gives up 1 base and the J end 4 bases, leaving 10 bases in the junction not matched to a gene. A word on this clonotype: Its antigen is currently not known. No much larger clonotype is one base removed from it; base qualities were not supplied.

The receptor library was made with 5' RACE. TCRdb shows the sequencer as Illumina HiSeq 2500. The second PCR ran for about 7 to 11 cycles and used a J-beta primer mix along with a sample-barcoded 5' primer. Each TCR beta cDNA molecule received a unique molecular identifier from a template-switch 5' adaptor carrying 12 random nucleotides. Each sample yielded at least 2.5 million CDR3-containing paired-end reads. The Mint cDNA synthesis kit, primed by a TRBC-specific oligonucleotide, was used to synthesize first-strand cDNA from all RNA. All cDNA was treated with uracil-DNA glycosylase and then went through a first 18-cycle PCR with the universal primers M1SS and BC2_uni_R. The study's own analysis went as follows. Each sample was normalized by randomly selecting 1 million high-quality reads, each carrying a distinct molecular identifier. Instead of being binned into consensus sequences, reads that shared molecular identifiers were thrown out. MiTCR, set to a Q25 quality threshold and the strictest error-elimination algorithm, was used for CDR3 identification, clonotype clustering and error correction. A nonparametric unseen species model with Euler transformation was used to estimate lower-bound total TCR beta diversity. The public sequencing data were trimmed at Q25 with fastp and processed into clonotypes with MiXCR by TCRdb, which kept only in-frame beta chains. Rows are unified per CDR3 protein, each entry keeping the most common DNA and genes. Here the V and J calls rest on TCRdb's processing, not on the authors' analysis. The sample table records about 1.7 million distinct CDR3 sequences; 28% of these occur just once. The top ten hold roughly 8.2% of the sample.

The sample taken for sequencing was blood. The origin of this receptor is a woman under 40 in good health. The chain uses TRBV4-3 and TRBJ2-3; 11 bases in the junction line up with TRBD2. The CDR3 protein sequence reads: CASSQATSGRFEADTQYF. The DNA is TGCGCCAGCAGCCAAGCTACTAGCGGGAGATTCGAGGCAGATACGCAGTATTTT.